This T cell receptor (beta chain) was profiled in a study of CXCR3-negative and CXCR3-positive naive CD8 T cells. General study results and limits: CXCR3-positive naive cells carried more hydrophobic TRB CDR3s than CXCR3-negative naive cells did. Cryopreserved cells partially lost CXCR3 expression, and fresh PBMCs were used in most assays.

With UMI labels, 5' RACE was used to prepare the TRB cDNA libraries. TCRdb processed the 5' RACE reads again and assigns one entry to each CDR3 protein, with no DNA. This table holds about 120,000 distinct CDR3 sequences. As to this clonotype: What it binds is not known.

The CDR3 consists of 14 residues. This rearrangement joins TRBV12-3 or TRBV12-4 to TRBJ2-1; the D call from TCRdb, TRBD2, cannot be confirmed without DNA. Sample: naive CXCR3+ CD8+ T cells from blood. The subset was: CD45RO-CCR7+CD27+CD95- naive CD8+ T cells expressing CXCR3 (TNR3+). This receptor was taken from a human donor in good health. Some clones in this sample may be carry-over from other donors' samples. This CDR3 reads CASSNGNSLNEQFF.